The 18 T cell receptor beta chains given below trace back to one sample, sequenced in a study of T cell responses to AZD1222 COVID-19 vaccine. TCRdb's table, derived via immunoSEQ multiplex PCR, lists solely in-frame clones and lacks some. The table records 95,000 to 100,000 clones, about nine tenths of them present only once. Sequences were derived from peripheral blood, sampled on day 0 of AZD1222 vaccination. The receptors stem from an adult in good health.

The chain has TRBV2 and TRBJ2-1; perhaps TRBD2 as D (7 bases). CDR1 SNHLY and CDR2 FYNNEI come from the germline V gene. V gave up 0 bases and J gave up 6 bases, with 12 bases separating them. The CDR3 has 15 residues. CDR3 region: CASSEAGGHRNEQFF. The CDR3 DNA is TGTGCCAGCAGTGAAGCGGGGGGGCATCGCAATGAGCAGTTCTTC. Full variable domain (outside the CDR3, taken from reference TRBV2 and TRBJ2-1): EPEVTQTPSHQVTQMGQEVILRCVPISNHLYFYWYRQILGQKVEFLVSFYNNEISEKSEIFDDQFSVERPDGSNFTLKIRSTKLEDSAMYFCASSEAGGHRNEQFFGPGTRLTVL.

The V call is TRBV30, the J call TRBJ1-6; D unclear. CDR3 length: 12 residues. Trimming left V 2 bases short and J 8 bases short, with 7 bases between. Germline CDR1 reads GTSNPN; CDR2 reads SVGIG (reference sequence). The CDR3 sequence: CAWSPTDSPLHF. The CDR3 region has the DNA TGTGCCTGGAGTCCGACGGATTCACCCCTCCACTTT.

CDR3 amino acids: CASSKRDRVGTEAFF. The CDR3 coding sequence is TGTGCCAGCAGCAAACGGGACAGGGTAGGGACTGAAGCTTTCTTT. The gene calls are TRBV21-1 and TRBJ1-1; no check of the table's D call, TRBD1, against the DNA was made. TRBV21-1 is an annotated pseudogene. This CDR3 is built from 15 residues.

The chain joins TRBV28 to TRBJ2-7; TRBD1 or TRBD2 may be the D gene (5 bases each). The CDR3 is 14 amino acids. In germline, CDR1 is MDHEN, CDR2 SYDVKM. Between the trimmed V and J ends, which lost 3 bases and 2 bases, there was a span of 11 bases. CDR3 sequence: CASSFPRGTYEQYF. CDR3 coding DNA: TGTGCCAGCAGTTTTCCTCGGGGCACCTACGAGCAGTACTTC.

The CDR3, as DNA: TGTGCCAGCAGTCCCTCTTGGCGGACGACCACTGAAGCTTTCTTT. It codes for CASSPSWRTTTEAFF. The chain recombines TRBV27 with TRBJ1-1; D remains ambiguous. Germline V gives CDR1 MNHEY, CDR2 SMNVEV (reference sequence). There are 15 residues in the CDR3. The V end was cut by 5 bases, the J end by 4 bases, with 17 bases between.

This clone was seen a single time. This chain uses TRBV7-3 with TRBJ2-2; D is possibly TRBD1 or TRBD2 (6 bases each). Trimming cost V 2 bases and J 4 bases, with 14 bases left between them. The germline V gene has CDR1 SGHTA and CDR2 FQGTGA. The CDR3 sequence is 16 residues long. As DNA, the CDR3 is TGTGCCAGCAGCTTAGCCCCGGGGGCGGTCACCGGGGAGCTGTTTTTT. Its translation: CASSLAPGAVTGELFF.

The genes are TRBV9 and TRBJ2-3; no reliable D call. Germline lookup yields CDR1 SGDLS and CDR2 YYNGEE. There are 15 residues in the CDR3. With 0 bases removed from V and 0 bases from J, the gap between germline ends came to 8 bases. CDR3 amino acids: CASSVDTASTDTQYF. Written as DNA, the CDR3 is TGTGCCAGCAGCGTAGACACAGCTAGCACAGATACGCAGTATTTT.

The V and J genes are TRBV6-1 and TRBJ1-5, with D possibly being TRBD1 (6 bases). Germline CDR1 is MNHNS and CDR2 is SASEGT. V lost 0 bases and J lost 9, with 15 bases in between. The CDR3 has 15 amino acids. This CDR3 is CASSEATGTSGPQHF. The CDR3 DNA reads TGTGCCAGCAGTGAAGCAACAGGGACCAGCGGGCCCCAGCATTTT.

As DNA, the CDR3 is TGTGCCAGCAGCTCCTACAGGGGTTACAATGAGCAGTTCTTC. It encodes CASSSYRGYNEQFF. This chain uses TRBV7-9 with TRBJ2-1; 7 bases are shared with TRBD1. From germline, CDR1 is SEHNR and CDR2 FQNEAQ (reference sequence). V dropped 4 bases and J dropped 4; count of bases not matched to a gene: 4. The CDR3 is made up of 14 amino acids.

V and J are TRBV7-2 and TRBJ2-5; D call uncertain. This CDR3 comprises 14 residues. The germline V and J ends were trimmed by 1 base and 2 bases, with 8 bases remaining between them. Germline values: CDR1 SGHTA, CDR2 FQGNSA. The CDR3 spells CASSLGLAQETQYF. CDR3 DNA sequence: TGTGCCAGCAGCTTAGGGCTCGCACAAGAGACCCAGTACTTC.

This chain joins TRBV19 and TRBJ1-6, with D uncertain. The V gene's germline CDR1 is LNHDA and CDR2 SQIVND (reference sequence). Trimming stripped 6 bases from V and 4 bases from J, with 16 bases between. There are 16 residues in the CDR3. The CDR3 DNA is TGTGCCAGTAGACCTGGGAAGGGTTTTTATAATTCACCCCTCCACTTT. Its protein product is CASRPGKGFYNSPLHF.

The V gene is TRBV5-1, the J gene TRBJ1-1; no firm D call. V was cut by 0 bases and J by 7 bases, with 4 bases left in between. CDR3 length: 11 amino acids. Germline-derived CDR1 and CDR2 are SGHRS and YFSETQ. The CDR3 loop reads CASSLGSEAFF. Written as DNA, the CDR3 is TGCGCCAGCAGCTTGGGTAGTGAAGCTTTCTTT.

The rearrangement joins TRBV7-8 to TRBJ1-3, with D possibly being TRBD1 (5 bases). V shed 1 base and J shed 8 bases, with 12 bases lying between them. CDR1 is SGHVS, CDR2 FQNEAQ, per germline. The CDR3 length is 14 residues. This chain's CDR3 is CASSLVPGGYTIYF. The CDR3 bases are TGTGCCAGCAGCTTAGTCCCCGGGGGTTACACCATATATTTT.

This chain links TRBV7-2 with TRBJ1-5, with D maybe TRBD1 (5 bases). Per the germline V gene, CDR1 is SGHTA and CDR2 is FQGNSA. The length of the CDR3 is 14 residues. Trimming stripped 6 bases from V and 5 bases from J, with 14 bases between. CDR3 region: CASSYKGRDQPQHF. The CDR3 nucleotides are TGTGCCAGCAGTTACAAGGGGCGAGATCAGCCCCAGCATTTT.

The rearrangement joins TRBV5-1 to TRBJ2-2; possible D gene TRBD1, 6 bases. This CDR3 has 15 amino acids. The ends were cut back, 3 bases at V and 6 bases at J, with 15 bases in the middle. Looked up from germline, CDR1 is SGHRS and CDR2 is YFSETQ. CDR3 amino acids: CASSSTGFPPGELFF. The CDR3 bases are TGCGCCAGCAGCTCGACAGGATTCCCCCCCGGGGAGCTGTTTTTT. Full variable domain (rest looked up from reference TRBV5-1 and TRBJ2-2): KAGVTQTPRYLIKTRGQQVTLSCSPISGHRSVSWYQQTPGQGLQFLFEYFSETQRNKGNFPGRFSGRQFSNSRSEMNVSTLELGDSALYLCASSSTGFPPGELFFGEGSRLTVL.

The gene calls are TRBV27 and TRBJ2-7; TRBD1 matches at 7 bases. CDR3 length equals 13 residues. The V gene end was trimmed by 3 bases and the J gene end by 2 bases; junction bases not matched to a gene: 1. The germline CDR1 and CDR2 sequences are MNHEY and SMNVEV (reference sequence). DNA for the CDR3: TGTGCCAGCAGTTTGGGACAGACCTACGAGCAGTACTTC. Translated: CASSLGQTYEQYF.

CDR3 residues: CAISDPSGGGYNEQFF. The CDR3 DNA follows: TGTGCCATCAGTGACCCCTCAGGGGGTGGTTACAATGAGCAGTTCTTC. The J gene is TRBJ2-1, the V gene TRBV10-3, with 7 bases that match TRBD1. Unmatched junction bases numbered 9, after V lost 3 bases and J lost 4 bases. Germline V gene data show CDR1 as ENHRY and CDR2 as SYGVKD. The CDR3 consists of 16 residues.

The chain employs TRBV11-3 and TRBJ2-3; D possibly corresponds to TRBD2 (6 bases). V dropped 7 bases and J dropped 1 base, with 12 bases sitting between them. The germline CDR1 and CDR2 sequences are SGHNT and YENEEA. The CDR3 totals 14 residues. CDR3 sequence reads: CASKGGEGTDTQYF. The DNA for the CDR3 is TGTGCCAGCAAGGGCGGGGAAGGCACAGATACGCAGTATTTT.